The rows below give T cell receptor beta chains drawn from one sample of a study of cytomegalovirus exposure and HLA in healthy donors. TCRdb's copy holds only in-frame clones and misses some; the assay was immunoSEQ multiplex PCR. There are roughly 220,000 clones in the sample; over 70% occur only once, and around 15% lies in the top ten. Sequences were obtained from PBMCs. These receptors all come from a woman in her thirties in good health and CMV-seropositive. CDR3s include the opening cysteine and the closing phenylalanine or tryptophan. Fields, in order: CDR3 protein, CDR3 DNA, D gene, CDR3 length, clone size, J gene, V gene. D genes are given only for firm matches. Only part of the rows carry a size: once, few, many, or a class if the clone is expanded.

CASSVNGGTLNTEAFF	TGTGCCAGCAGCGTAAATGGCGGGACACTGAACACTGAAGCTTTCTTT	-	16	once	TRBJ1-1	TRBV9
CASSGTFDGTEAFF	TGTGCCAGCAGTGGGACCTTCGACGGCACTGAAGCTTTCTTT	-	14	-	TRBJ1-1	TRBV25-1
CSASFNYEQYF	TGCAGTGCTAGCTTCAACTACGAGCAGTACTTC	-	11	-	TRBJ2-7	TRBV20-1
CASRSSGNTIYF	TGTGCCAGCAGGAGCTCTGGAAACACCATATATTTT	-	12	-	TRBJ1-3	TRBV2
CASSLKAQDTEAFF	TGTGCCAGCAGTTTAAAGGCCCAAGACACTGAAGCTTTCTTT	-	14	few	TRBJ1-1	TRBV27
CASTGTDLYGYTF	TGTGCCAGCACAGGGACAGACCTTTATGGCTACACCTTC	TRBD1	13	-	TRBJ1-2	TRBV28
CASSSPWSSSGNTIYF	TGTGCCAGCAGCTCCCCCTGGAGCAGCTCTGGAAACACCATATATTTT	-	16	-	TRBJ1-3	TRBV7-9
CASSLDVEGNTIYF	TGCGCCAGCAGTTTGGACGTGGAGGGAAACACCATATATTTT	-	14	-	TRBJ1-3	TRBV5-1
CASGQSYEQYF	TGTGCCAGCGGACAGTCCTACGAGCAGTACTTC	-	11	-	TRBJ2-7	TRBV2
CASRRSRGQPNEQFF	TGTGCCAGCAGACGGTCAAGGGGACAGCCAAATGAGCAGTTCTTC	TRBD1	15	-	TRBJ2-1	TRBV2
CASSRQGATEAFF	TGTGCCAGCAGTCGACAGGGGGCAACTGAAGCTTTCTTT	TRBD1	13	-	TRBJ1-1	TRBV6-5
CASSYRNEQFF	TGTGCCAGCAGTTACCGCAATGAGCAGTTCTTC	-	11	-	TRBJ2-1	TRBV27
CASSAELAGAGSYNEQFF	TGTGCCAGCAGCGCGGAACTAGCGGGAGCTGGGTCCTACAATGAGCAGTTCTTC	TRBD2	18	-	TRBJ2-1	TRBV7-3
CASSPLRAGGFGYTF	TGTGCCAGCTCACCATTGAGGGCAGGGGGCTTTGGCTACACCTTC	TRBD1	15	-	TRBJ1-2	TRBV18
CASASSQETQYF	TGCGCCTCTGCTAGCTCGCAAGAGACCCAGTACTTC	-	12	-	TRBJ2-5	TRBV5-1